This T cell receptor beta chain was sequenced in a study of blood T cell repertoires in COVID-19. Between the trimmed V and J ends, which lost 7 bases and 6 bases, there was a span of 16 bases. Germline V gives CDR1 MNHEY, CDR2 SVGEGT. This CDR3 is 14 amino acids long. Using immunoSEQ multiplex PCR, the repertoire was profiled, and TCRdb retains in-frame clones only, with some absent. In the table there are over 250,000 clones, approximately 89% of which are singletons. J is TRBJ1-5 and V is TRBV6-2 or TRBV6-3; tentative D call: TRBD1 (5 bases). The sample comprised PBMCs or T cells enriched from blood (not recorded which). This TCR was sampled from a woman aged 18 to 35 who had recovered from COVID-19. CDR3 in amino acids: CASTPPGGSQPQHF. The CDR3 nucleotides read TGTGCCAGCACCCCACCGGGGGGAAGTCAGCCCCAGCATTTT.